The clone carrying this TCR beta chain was counted between two and nine times. Its cognate antigen is unknown. The method was immunoSEQ multiplex PCR; TCRdb's version includes in-frame clones alone and lacks a portion of them. Counted here are 60,000 or so clones, 65% to 75% occurring once; the ten biggest clones make up approximately 15%. The sample belongs to a study of T cell clones after liver transplantation. Overall study: TCRbeta sequencing after a pre-transplant mixed lymphocyte reaction identified graft-donor-reactive clones, later tracked in post-transplant blood. Study-wide points: The donor-reactive repertoire was only partly measurable in a couple of subjects, lacking donor cells. Conclusions were preliminary, with small, heterogeneous patient groups. Circulating graft-donor-reactive CD4 TCRbeta sequences fell significantly post-transplant in 5 of 8 subjects.

CDR1 and CDR2 (germline): SQVTM, ANQGSEA. The CDR3 length is 13 residues. V lost 6 bases and J lost 9; bases outside the gene matches: 6. V is TRBV29-1 and J is TRBJ1-6; 9 nucleotides agree with TRBD1. The sequences come from CD4+ T cells from blood, collected before liver transplant. The source of this sequence is a human donor who received a liver transplant. The DNA of the CDR3 is TGCAGCGTGAAGGGGACAGGGCTTTCACCCCTCCACTTT. Amino acids: CSVKGTGLSPLHF.